This is a list of T cell receptor beta chains from one sample in a study of T cells in Graves' hyperthyroidism and ophthalmopathy. TCRdb analysed the multiplex PCR reads with MiXCR anew, one entry per CDR3 protein. Among about 410,000 distinct CDR3 sequences, 14% to 15% were seen once, and the ten largest hold 13%. Sequencing was performed on blood. The receptors were gathered from a man aged 18 to 30 with Graves' ophthalmopathy. The CDR3 runs from the conserved cysteine through the conserved F or W. Each record gives: CDR3 DNA, CDR3 protein, D gene, V gene, J gene, clone size. The D gene is left open where the match is weak. Some rows have no size entry. The others give once, few or many, or a class for an expanded clone.

TGCGCCAGCAGGGACGGACCCTACGAGCAGTACTTC	CASRDGPYEQYF	-	TRBV5-1	TRBJ2-7	many
TGTGCCAGCTCACCAGCGGGAGCCCAAGAGACCCAGTACTTC	CASSPAGAQETQYF	TRBD2	TRBV18	TRBJ2-5	many
TGTGCCAGCAGTTTAAGTTCTCGGCAGGGTTTCCACGAGCAGTACTTC	CASSLSSRQGFHEQYF	-	TRBV12-3/TRBV12-4	TRBJ2-7	many
TGCAGTGCTACTCAGGGAGGAGGCAATCAGCCCCAGCATTTT	CSATQGGGNQPQHF	-	TRBV20-1	TRBJ1-5	many
TGTGCCAGCAGCCCCGACAGGCTAGCCAAAAACATTCAGTACTTC	CASSPDRLAKNIQYF	-	TRBV7-8	TRBJ2-4	few
TGTGCCAGCTCACCCGGGACTAGCGGGAGAATGTTGCAGTTCTTC	CASSPGTSGRMLQFF	TRBD2	TRBV18	TRBJ2-1	-
TGTGCCAGCAGTTTGGGGTGGGAAAAACTGTTTTTT	CASSLGWEKLFF	-	TRBV12-3/TRBV12-4	TRBJ1-4	many
TGTGCCAGCAGCTTAGGTTGGCAGGGGGCGTACGAGCAGTACTTC	CASSLGWQGAYEQYF	TRBD1	TRBV11-2	TRBJ2-7	many
TGTGCCTGGGGGCAGGGCTTCGGGACCCAGTACTTC	CAWGQGFGTQYF	-	TRBV30	TRBJ2-5	many
TGTGCCAGCAGTTTCCGTAGGGAAGGTGAGCAGTTCTTC	CASSFRREGEQFF	-	TRBV27	TRBJ2-1	many
TGTGCCAGCAGTTCCGGAGCCGGGACAGGAGAGTCACCCCTCCACTTT	CASSSGAGTGESPLHF	TRBD1	TRBV7-9	TRBJ1-6	-
TGTGCCTGGAGTAATCTGAATGAGCAGTTCTTC	CAWSNLNEQFF	-	TRBV30	TRBJ2-1	many
TGTGCCAGCAGTCCCCGGACGGCTACAGATACGCAGTATTTT	CASSPRTATDTQYF	-	TRBV27	TRBJ2-3	many
TGTGCCAGCAGTGCAAGCGGGGGGACACAAGAGACCCAGTACTTC	CASSASGGTQETQYF	TRBD2	TRBV2	TRBJ2-5	many
TGCAGCGCCGGCCCGGGGACAGATACGCAGTATTTT	CSAGPGTDTQYF	-	TRBV29-1	TRBJ2-3	-
TGTGCCAGCAGCTTAGATCTCTCCCGGTCGAGTACGCAGTATTTT	CASSLDLSRSSTQYF	-	TRBV11-2	TRBJ2-3	many
TGCAGTGCTCGGGACAGAACGAAGTCCTATAGCAATCAGCCCCAGCATTTT	CSARDRTKSYSNQPQHF	TRBD1	TRBV20-1	TRBJ1-5	-
TGTGCCAGCAGTGAATCTTGGACAGCCCTGTTCTTC	CASSESWTALFF	-	TRBV25-1	TRBJ2-1	-
TGTGCCACTCTCACGGACAGGAGTTATACGCAGTATTTT	CATLTDRSYTQYF	TRBD1	TRBV10-3	TRBJ2-3	many
TGTGCCAGCTCACCGGGACTGGACGGGGAGCTGTTTTTT	CASSPGLDGELFF	-	TRBV18	TRBJ2-2	many
TGCGTCAGCAGTCGGTTGGGTTGGGGATCTAAGGATACGCAGTATTTT	CVSSRLGWGSKDTQYF	-	TRBV5-1	TRBJ2-3	-
TGTGCCAGCAGCTTGTACGACAGGGGCTATGAGCAGTACTTC	CASSLYDRGYEQYF	TRBD1	TRBV7-3	TRBJ2-7	-
TGTGCCAGCGGACGGGACCACACAGATACGCAGTATTTT	CASGRDHTDTQYF	-	TRBV6-2/TRBV6-3	TRBJ2-3	many
TGTGCCAGCAGCCTCCGACAGGGGTCCTACAATGAGCAGTTCTTC	CASSLRQGSYNEQFF	TRBD1	TRBV2	TRBJ2-1	few
TGTGCCAGCAGTTACGGGACAGGGAGCGGCTACTCCTACGAGCAGTACTTC	CASSYGTGSGYSYEQYF	TRBD1	TRBV6-6	TRBJ2-7	few
TGCGCCAGCAGCCCTACAGACAACGCAGGGAGAGGAGGCTACACCTTC	CASSPTDNAGRGGYTF	-	TRBV5-1	TRBJ1-2	many
TGCGCCAGCACCCGGAGAACAGGGGTGGGCACAGATACGCAGTATTTT	CASTRRTGVGTDTQYF	TRBD1	TRBV5-1	TRBJ2-3	many
TGTGCCACCAGCAGAAGGACAGGGGGTAATGAAAAACTGTTTTTT	CATSRRTGGNEKLFF	TRBD1	TRBV15	TRBJ1-4	few
TGTGCCAGCAGCTTACAATCAGGGTTCGACAATCAGCCCCAGCATTTT	CASSLQSGFDNQPQHF	-	TRBV7-9	TRBJ1-5	-
TGTGCCAGCAGTGAAAGGGGAGGGAACACTGAAGCTTTCTTT	CASSERGGNTEAFF	-	TRBV2	TRBJ1-1	many
TGTGCCAGCAGCACACTAGCGGGACGCACAGATACGCAGTATTTT	CASSTLAGRTDTQYF	TRBD2	TRBV7-6	TRBJ2-3	few
TGCGCCAGCAGTGGGCAGACTAGCGGGAGGCCGGTAACCACAGATACGCAGTATTTT	CASSGQTSGRPVTTDTQYF	TRBD2	TRBV10-1	TRBJ2-3	few
TGTGCCAGCAGCTTACCCCCTGGACCCCAGTTCTTC	CASSLPPGPQFF	-	TRBV11-2	TRBJ2-1	few
TGTGCCAGCAGCTTGGGGTTCCTCGAGCAGTACTTC	CASSLGFLEQYF	-	TRBV7-9	TRBJ2-7	many
TGTGCCAGCAGCTTGAGGGACGGAAGCACAGATACGCAGTATTTT	CASSLRDGSTDTQYF	-	TRBV7-2	TRBJ2-3	-
TGCGCCAGCAGCACCTGGCTAGCGGGGCTAACCGGGGAGCTGTTTTTT	CASSTWLAGLTGELFF	TRBD2	TRBV5-1	TRBJ2-2	few
TGCGCCAGCAGCCAAGGGCAGGCGACTGAAGCTTTCTTT	CASSQGQATEAFF	-	TRBV4-1	TRBJ1-1	-
TGTGCCCGTAGCCTAGGGGGAGATACGCAGTATTTT	CARSLGGDTQYF	-	TRBV30	TRBJ2-3	many
TGTGCCAGCAGCTTCCAGCGGGATATCAGCGGGGAGCTGTTTTTT	CASSFQRDISGELFF	TRBD2	TRBV7-2	TRBJ2-2	-
TGTGCCAGCAGTTACTCTCAGGAGCGGGAGGGAACAGATACGCAGTATTTT	CASSYSQEREGTDTQYF	TRBD2	TRBV6-5	TRBJ2-3	few
TGTGCCAGTAAATTTCAGGGGACAGCAGGTTCACAGCCCCAGCATTTT	CASKFQGTAGSQPQHF	TRBD1	TRBV19	TRBJ1-5	-
TGTGCCAGCAGCCCCGACCTAGCGGGAGATGGGACCCAGTACTTC	CASSPDLAGDGTQYF	TRBD2	TRBV7-8	TRBJ2-5	many
TGTGCCAGCAGCACTAGCGGGAGGGCCTTGGAGACCCAGTACTTC	CASSTSGRALETQYF	TRBD2	TRBV9	TRBJ2-5	many
TGTGCCACCAGTGATCATTATACCCCGGGGCTACTGGGGGAGACCCAGTACTTC	CATSDHYTPGLLGETQYF	-	TRBV24-1	TRBJ2-5	few
TGTGCCAGCAGACGACAGGGGGTCTGGGGCACCGGGGAGCTGTTTTTT	CASRRQGVWGTGELFF	TRBD1	TRBV7-9	TRBJ2-2	few